These 22 T cell receptor beta chains were sequenced from one sample in a study of blood T cell repertoires in COVID-19. Here immunoSEQ multiplex PCR was the method, and the copy in TCRdb shows in-frame clones only, minus some. The table records over 110,000 clones, over 70% of them present only once. The source material was peripheral blood. These receptors were collected from a woman in her forties or fifties with acute or convalescent COVID-19.

The chain recombines TRBV6-5 with TRBJ1-6; D uncertain. The V gene lost 4 bases and the J gene lost 9 bases, with 7 bases spanning the gap. In germline, CDR1 is MNHEY, CDR2 SVGAGI. The CDR3 contains 12 residues. CDR3: CASSSEGSPLHF. The CDR3 coding sequence is TGTGCCAGCAGTTCCGAGGGTTCACCCCTCCACTTT.

This clone was found once. The chain joins TRBV23-1 to TRBJ2-5; TRBD1 agrees at 7 bases. TRBV23-1 is recorded as an ORF, its role being uncertain. This CDR3 has 17 amino acids. V was clipped by 2 bases and J by 2 bases; unmatched bases: 11. The CDR3 spells CASSQDKDRCYQETQYF. The CDR3 DNA is TGCGCCAGCAGTCAAGATAAGGACAGGTGTTATCAAGAGACCCAGTACTTC.

The rearrangement uses TRBV4-2 and TRBJ2-2, with 8 bases aligning to TRBD2. This CDR3 is built from 16 residues. Trimming at V came to 5 bases and at J to 6 bases, leaving 11 bases not matched to a gene. In germline, CDR1 is LGHNA, CDR2 YNFKEQ. CDR3 nucleotide sequence: TGTGCCAGCAGCAAGTCGGGGACTAGGCGTCCCGGGGAGCTGTTTTTT. Its translation: CASSKSGTRRPGELFF.

This chain links TRBV4-1 with TRBJ2-2; no definite D call. The CDR3 length is 14 residues. Germline CDR1 MGHRA, CDR2 YSYEKL. Between the trimmed V and J ends, which lost 5 bases and 0 bases, there was a span of 7 bases. This CDR3 is CASSYLANTGELFF. The CDR3 DNA is TGCGCCAGCAGCTACTTAGCGAACACCGGGGAGCTGTTTTTT.

The CDR3 loop is CAISESTGGGPNEQYF. In DNA, the CDR3 is TGTGCCATCAGTGAGTCGACGGGGGGAGGGCCTAACGAGCAGTACTTC. V and J are TRBV10-3 and TRBJ2-7; 7 nucleotides agree with TRBD2. The CDR3 has 16 residues. V shed 0 bases, J shed 5 bases, and the junction held 10 bases outside the gene matches. Germline V gene data show CDR1 as ENHRY and CDR2 as SYGVKD.

V usage is TRBV6-5 and J usage is TRBJ2-3; a weak D match, TRBD1 (5 bases). The CDR3 totals 15 residues. V was clipped by 2 bases and J by 1 base, with 10 bases between them. CDR1 is MNHEY, CDR2 SVGAGI, per germline. As DNA, the CDR3 is TGTGCCAGCAGTTACAGGGGCTCGGGCACAGATACGCAGTATTTT. Translating it yields CASSYRGSGTDTQYF.

The V call is TRBV19, the J call TRBJ2-2, with 7 positions matching TRBD2. The J segment lost 0 bases and the V segment lost 3 bases, leaving 4 bases of the junction unmatched. CDR3 size: 16 residues. CDR1 LNHDA and CDR2 SQIVND come from the germline V gene (reference sequence). The DNA for the CDR3 is TGTGCCAGTAGTATCATCGGGACTACGAACACCGGGGAGCTGTTTTTT. Amino acid sequence: CASSIIGTTNTGELFF.

The chain joins TRBV5-1 to TRBJ1-5; D may be TRBD1 (5 bases). This CDR3 comprises 15 residues. Per germline, CDR1 SGHRS and CDR2 YFSETQ. V was cut by 0 bases and J by 0 bases, with 7 bases left in between. The CDR3 protein is CASSLEQASNQPQHF. DNA for the CDR3: TGCGCCAGCAGCTTGGAACAGGCTAGCAATCAGCCCCAGCATTTT.

This clone was detected only once. This chain links TRBV5-1 with TRBJ1-1; TRBD1 is a possible D gene (6 bases). Germline values: CDR1 SGHRS, CDR2 YFSETQ. V gave up 0 bases and J gave up 1 base, with 10 bases separating them. This CDR3 is built from 15 residues. The CDR3 DNA is TGCGCCAGCAGCTTGGCTGCAGGGGCGAACACTGAAGCTTTCTTT. This translates into CASSLAAGANTEAFF.

This clone was seen a single time. This chain connects TRBV7-2 to TRBJ1-4; tentative D call: TRBD1 (5 bases). The CDR3 is 15 amino acids. Trimming left V 1 base short and J 5 bases short, with 11 bases between. CDR1 SGHTA and CDR2 FQGNSA come from the germline V gene. CDR3 nucleotide sequence: TGTGCCAGCAGCTTAGGGTTGGGGGGAAATGAAAAACTGTTTTTT. Translated: CASSLGLGGNEKLFF.

This chain links TRBV10-2 with TRBJ2-1, with D possibly being TRBD2 (6 bases). CDR1 is WSHSY and CDR2 is SAAADI in the germline V gene. The CDR3 runs to 15 residues. With 2 bases removed from V and 2 bases from J, the gap between germline ends came to 10 bases. Written as DNA, the CDR3 is TGCGCCAGCAGTGAGGGCGGGGCTCCCTACAATGAGCAGTTCTTC. Protein: CASSEGGAPYNEQFF.

This chain joins TRBV7-9 and TRBJ1-4; a possible D gene is TRBD1 (5 bases). Germline-derived CDR1 and CDR2 are SEHNR and FQNEAQ (reference sequence). Trimming cost V 5 bases and J 6 bases, with 16 bases left between them. The CDR3 extends over 15 amino acids. In DNA form, the CDR3 reads TGTGCCAGCAGCACCTCCAGGGAGGTGGATGAAAAACTGTTTTTT. Translation: CASSTSREVDEKLFF.

The J gene is TRBJ2-7, the V gene TRBV4-2; weak D call: TRBD2 (6 bases). Germline V gene data show CDR1 as LGHNA and CDR2 as YNFKEQ. This CDR3 comprises 14 residues. Trimming took 4 bases from V and 3 from J, leaving 13 bases between them. The CDR3, as DNA: TGTGCCAGCAGCCGGGGGGAAGGCGGCTACGAGCAGTACTTC. Translation: CASSRGEGGYEQYF.

The chain recombines TRBV7-9 with TRBJ2-1, with 11 nucleotides matching TRBD2. CDR1 and CDR2 from the germline V gene are SEHNR and FQNEAQ (reference sequence). The CDR3 consists of 12 residues. Unmatched junction bases numbered 6, after V lost 5 bases and J lost 15 bases. The CDR3 region is CASSPTSGSWFF. CDR3 DNA: TGTGCCAGCAGCCCTACTAGCGGGAGTTGGTTCTTC. The whole variable domain, filled in from reference TRBV7-9 and TRBJ2-1, reads DTGVSQNPRHKITKRGQNVTFRCDPISEHNRLYWYRQTLGQGPEFLTYFQNEAQLEKSRLLSDRFSAERPKGSFSTLEIQRTEQGDSAMYLCASSPTSGSWFFGPGTRLTVL.

This clone was seen a few times. CDR3 sequence: CASSEQGLSPPANYGYTF. Here the CDR3 DNA reads TGTGCCAGCAGTGAACAGGGGCTTTCTCCCCCAGCTAACTATGGCTACACCTTC. The chain combines TRBV2 with TRBJ1-2, with D perhaps TRBD1 (6 bases). Germline CDR1 reads SNHLY; CDR2 reads FYNNEI. V lost 2 bases and J lost 0, with 19 bases in between. This CDR3 has 18 residues.

The chain recombines TRBV27 with TRBJ2-7, with 8 nucleotides matching TRBD2. V trimming: 2 bases; J trimming: 2 bases; junction bases outside the gene matches: 2. CDR3 length equals 14 residues. CDR1 and CDR2 from the germline V gene are MNHEY and SMNVEV (reference sequence). CDR3 sequence reads: CASSLGAGAYEQYF. The CDR3 DNA reads TGTGCCAGCAGTTTAGGAGCGGGAGCCTACGAGCAGTACTTC.

This chain links TRBV5-8 with TRBJ1-5, with D possibly TRBD1 on 5 matching bases. The CDR3 is 14 amino acids. V was clipped by 0 bases and J by 7 bases, with 11 bases between them. Germline-derived CDR1 and CDR2 are SGHTS and YDEGEE. The CDR3, as DNA: TGTGCCAGCAGCTTGGGGCAGGGTAGACAGCCCCAGCATTTT. Amino acid sequence: CASSLGQGRQPQHF.

This clone was seen only once. The chain uses TRBV4-1 and TRBJ2-7; D possibly corresponds to TRBD2 (5 bases). Trimming stripped 4 bases from V and 2 bases from J, with 6 bases between. Looked up from germline, CDR1 is MGHRA and CDR2 is YSYEKL. The CDR3 has 12 residues. The CDR3 here is CASSPGTYEQYF. CDR3 bases: TGCGCCAGCAGCCCGGGAACCTACGAGCAGTACTTC.

This chain joins TRBV11-2 and TRBJ1-4; 8 bases are shared with TRBD1. The ends lost 5 bases at V and 7 bases at J; junction bases unmatched: 9. The CDR3 spans 15 residues. Germline-derived CDR1 and CDR2 are SGHAT and FQNNGV. In DNA form, the CDR3 reads TGTGCCAGCAGCCCATCAGGGGGCTCGCGTGAAAAACTGTTTTTT. As protein: CASSPSGGSREKLFF.

This chain connects TRBV12-3 or TRBV12-4 to TRBJ1-2; D unresolved. The CDR3 spans 12 residues. V was cut by 5 bases and J by 2 bases, with 6 bases left in between. CDR3 sequence (DNA): TGTGCCAGCAGTCCGGAGAACTATGGCTACACCTTC. It translates to CASSPENYGYTF.

CDR3 sequence: CASSSTADTQYF. CDR3 DNA: TGTGCCAGCAGTTCGACAGCAGATACGCAGTATTTT. V gene TRBV6-5 combines with J gene TRBJ2-3; D perhaps matches TRBD1 (5 bases). Germline CDR1 reads MNHEY; CDR2 reads SVGAGI. V lost 4 bases to trimming and J lost 4 bases, with 6 bases between them. This CDR3 region has 12 residues.

Here the CDR3 reads CASSGGGGRTYEQYF. The CDR3 DNA follows: TGTGCCAGCAGTGGAGGAGGAGGGAGGACCTACGAGCAGTACTTC. The chain couples TRBV2 to TRBJ2-7, with D possibly TRBD2 on 6 matching bases. Per the germline V gene, CDR1 is SNHLY and CDR2 is FYNNEI. The ends were cut back, 4 bases at V and 2 bases at J, with 15 bases in the middle. There are 15 residues in the CDR3.